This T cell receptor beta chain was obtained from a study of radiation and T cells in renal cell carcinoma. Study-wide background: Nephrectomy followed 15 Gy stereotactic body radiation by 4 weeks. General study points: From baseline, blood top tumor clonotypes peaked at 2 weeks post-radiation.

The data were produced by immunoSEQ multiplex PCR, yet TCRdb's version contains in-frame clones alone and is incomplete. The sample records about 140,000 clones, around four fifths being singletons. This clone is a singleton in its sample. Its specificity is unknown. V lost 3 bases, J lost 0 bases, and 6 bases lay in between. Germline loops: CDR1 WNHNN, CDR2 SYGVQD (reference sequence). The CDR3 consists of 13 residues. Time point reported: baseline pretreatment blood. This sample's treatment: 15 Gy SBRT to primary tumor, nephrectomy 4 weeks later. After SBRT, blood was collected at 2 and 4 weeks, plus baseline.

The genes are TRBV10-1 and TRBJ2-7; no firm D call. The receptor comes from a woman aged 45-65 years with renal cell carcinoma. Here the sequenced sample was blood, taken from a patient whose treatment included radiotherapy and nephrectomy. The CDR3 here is CASSDGSSYEQYF. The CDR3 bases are TGCGCCAGCAGTGACGGAAGCTCCTACGAGCAGTACTTC.